These 4 T cell receptor beta chains were all obtained from the same sample, sequenced in a study of blood T cell repertoires in COVID-19. Repertoires were generated with immunoSEQ multiplex PCR, while TCRdb's copy carries only in-frame clones and drops some. The repertoire has about 87,000 clones, over 80% of them found once; the top ten carry about 2%. The sequencing input was peripheral blood. Every receptor here comes from a woman between 65 and 79 years old with acute or convalescent COVID-19.

A single count supports this clone. This chain links TRBV11-3 with TRBJ1-6; no clear D gene. The ends were cut back, 1 base at V and 2 bases at J, with 9 bases in the middle. Per the germline V gene, CDR1 is SGHNT and CDR2 is YENEEA. The CDR3 length is 16 residues. The CDR3 nucleotides are TGTGCCAGCAGCTTAGTCAGCGGAGCCTATAATTCACCCCTCCACTTT. Protein product: CASSLVSGAYNSPLHF.

The CDR3 DNA follows: TGTGCCAGCAGCCGACTAGCGGGGGCCCAAGTTGCACAAGAGACCCAGTACTTC. Protein product: CASSRLAGAQVAQETQYF. This chain joins TRBV7-9 and TRBJ2-5; 12 positions agree with TRBD2. Germline V gives CDR1 SEHNR, CDR2 FQNEAQ (reference sequence). The CDR3 length is 18 residues. V shed 5 bases, J shed 2 bases, and the junction held 12 bases outside the gene matches.

This chain joins TRBV5-1 and TRBJ2-2; 7 bases map to TRBD1. CDR3 size: 16 residues. The V and J ends lost 2 bases and 5 bases, in that order; junction bases with no gene match: 9. Germline CDR1 is SGHRS and CDR2 is YFSETQ. The CDR3 spells CASSFSGTAITGELFF. For the CDR3, the DNA is TGCGCCAGCAGCTTTAGTGGGACAGCAATAACCGGGGAGCTGTTTTTT.

V is TRBV5-1 and J is TRBJ1-2, with 8 bases that match TRBD1. The trim removed 1 base at V and 1 base at J, leaving 3 bases unmatched. Germline CDR1 and CDR2: SGHRS and YFSETQ. The CDR3 totals 15 residues. The CDR3: CASSLNRGNNYGYTF. The CDR3, as DNA: TGCGCCAGCAGCTTGAACAGGGGGAATAACTATGGCTACACCTTC.